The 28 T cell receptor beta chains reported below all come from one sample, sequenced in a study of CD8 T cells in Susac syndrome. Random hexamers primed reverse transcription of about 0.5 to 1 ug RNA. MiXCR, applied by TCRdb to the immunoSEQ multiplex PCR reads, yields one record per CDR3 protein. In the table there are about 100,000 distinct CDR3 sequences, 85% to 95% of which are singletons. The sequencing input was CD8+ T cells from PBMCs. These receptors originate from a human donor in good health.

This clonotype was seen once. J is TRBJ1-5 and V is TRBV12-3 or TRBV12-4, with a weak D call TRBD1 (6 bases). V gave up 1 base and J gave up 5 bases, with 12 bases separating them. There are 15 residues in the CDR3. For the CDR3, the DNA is TGTGCCAGCAGTTTAGTTTCGGGGGGCGATCAGCCCCAGCATTTT. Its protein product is CASSLVSGGDQPQHF.

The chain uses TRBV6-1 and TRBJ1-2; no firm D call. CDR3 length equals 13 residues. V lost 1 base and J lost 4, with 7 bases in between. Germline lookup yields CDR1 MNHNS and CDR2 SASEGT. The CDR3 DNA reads TGTGCCAGCAGTGAAGACGAGATCTATGGCTACACCTTC. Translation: CASSEDEIYGYTF.

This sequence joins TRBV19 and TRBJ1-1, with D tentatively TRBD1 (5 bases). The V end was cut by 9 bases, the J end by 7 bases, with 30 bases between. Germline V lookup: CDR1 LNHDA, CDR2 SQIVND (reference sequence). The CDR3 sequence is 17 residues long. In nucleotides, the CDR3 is TGTGCCAGCGAGAAGCGGGACCTAGGAGAAGGTTTGAATGAAGCTTTCTTT. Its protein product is CASEKRDLGEGLNEAFF.

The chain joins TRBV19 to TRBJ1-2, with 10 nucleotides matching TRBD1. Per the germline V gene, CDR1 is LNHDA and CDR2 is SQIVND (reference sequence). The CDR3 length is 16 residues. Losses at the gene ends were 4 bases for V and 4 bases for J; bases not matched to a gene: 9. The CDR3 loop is CASSTPTGGLGYGYTF. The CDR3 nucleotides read TGTGCCAGTAGTACGCCGACAGGGGGCCTCGGCTATGGCTACACCTTC.

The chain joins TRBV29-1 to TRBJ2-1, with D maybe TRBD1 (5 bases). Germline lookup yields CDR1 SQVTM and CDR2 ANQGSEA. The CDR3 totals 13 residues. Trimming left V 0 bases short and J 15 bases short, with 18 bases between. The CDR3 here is CSVEEGAAVRAFF. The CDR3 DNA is TGCAGCGTTGAAGAAGGGGCCGCAGTCCGGGCGTTCTTC.

The CDR3 region is CASSPTSGGYEQYF. The CDR3 nucleotides are TGTGCCAGCAGTCCAACTAGCGGGGGCTACGAGCAGTACTTC. The chain couples TRBV3-1 to TRBJ2-7; 11 positions match TRBD2. Germline V gene sequence: CDR1 LGHDT, CDR2 YNNKEL (reference sequence). With V trimmed by 6 bases and J by 3 bases, 4 bases remained unmatched. The CDR3 extends over 14 amino acids.

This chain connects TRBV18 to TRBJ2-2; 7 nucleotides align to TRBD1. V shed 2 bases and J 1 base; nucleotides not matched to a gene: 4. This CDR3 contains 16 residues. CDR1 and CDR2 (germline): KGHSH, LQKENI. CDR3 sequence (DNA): TGTGCCAGCTCACCATCCCGGGACAGGAACACCGGGGAGCTGTTTTTT. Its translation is CASSPSRDRNTGELFF.

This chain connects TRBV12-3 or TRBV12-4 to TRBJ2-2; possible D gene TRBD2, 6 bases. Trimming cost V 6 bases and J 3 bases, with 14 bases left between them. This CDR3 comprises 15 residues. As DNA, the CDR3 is TGTGCCAGCAGACTCCGGGGCGGGGACACCGGGGAGCTGTTTTTT. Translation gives CASRLRGGDTGELFF.

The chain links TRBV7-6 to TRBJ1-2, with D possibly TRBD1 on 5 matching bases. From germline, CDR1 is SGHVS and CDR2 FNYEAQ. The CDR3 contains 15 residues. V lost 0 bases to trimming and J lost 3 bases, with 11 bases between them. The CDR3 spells CASSLAGQGDYGYTF. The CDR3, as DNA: TGTGCCAGCAGCTTAGCGGGGCAGGGCGACTATGGCTACACCTTC.

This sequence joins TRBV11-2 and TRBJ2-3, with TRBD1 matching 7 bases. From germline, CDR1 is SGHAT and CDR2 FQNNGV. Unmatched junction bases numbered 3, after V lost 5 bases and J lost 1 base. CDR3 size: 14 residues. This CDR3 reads CASSIGQGTDTQYF. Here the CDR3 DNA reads TGTGCCAGCAGCATCGGACAGGGCACAGATACGCAGTATTTT.

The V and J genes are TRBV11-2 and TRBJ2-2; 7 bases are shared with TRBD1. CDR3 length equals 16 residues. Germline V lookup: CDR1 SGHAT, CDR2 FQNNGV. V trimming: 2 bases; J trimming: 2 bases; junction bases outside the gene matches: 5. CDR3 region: CASSLLGQDNTGELFF. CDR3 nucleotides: TGTGCCAGCAGCTTACTAGGACAGGACAACACCGGGGAGCTGTTTTTT. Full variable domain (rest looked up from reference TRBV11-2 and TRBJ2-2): EAGVAQSPRYKIIEKRQSVAFWCNPISGHATLYWYQQILGQGPKLLIQFQNNGVVDDSQLPKDRFSAERLKGVDSTLKIQPAKLEDSAVYLCASSLLGQDNTGELFFGEGSRLTVL.

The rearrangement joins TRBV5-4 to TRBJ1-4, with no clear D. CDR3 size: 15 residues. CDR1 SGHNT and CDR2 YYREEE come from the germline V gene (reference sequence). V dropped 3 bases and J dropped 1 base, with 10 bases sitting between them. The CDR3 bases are TGTGCCAGCAGCTCCACCGACGGAACTAATGAAAAACTGTTTTTT. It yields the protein CASSSTDGTNEKLFF.

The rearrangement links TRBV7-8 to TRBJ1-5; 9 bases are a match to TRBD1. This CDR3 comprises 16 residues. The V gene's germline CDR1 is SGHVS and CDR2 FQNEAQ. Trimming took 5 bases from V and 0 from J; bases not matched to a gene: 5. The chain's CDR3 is CASSRQGEISNQPQHF. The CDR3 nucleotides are TGTGCCAGCAGCCGACAGGGGGAAATTAGCAATCAGCCCCAGCATTTT.

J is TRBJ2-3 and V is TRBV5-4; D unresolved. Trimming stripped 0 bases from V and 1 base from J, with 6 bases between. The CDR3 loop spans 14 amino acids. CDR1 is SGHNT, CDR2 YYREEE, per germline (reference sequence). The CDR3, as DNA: TGTGCCAGCAGCTTGGTACAAGGCACAGATACGCAGTATTTT. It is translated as CASSLVQGTDTQYF.

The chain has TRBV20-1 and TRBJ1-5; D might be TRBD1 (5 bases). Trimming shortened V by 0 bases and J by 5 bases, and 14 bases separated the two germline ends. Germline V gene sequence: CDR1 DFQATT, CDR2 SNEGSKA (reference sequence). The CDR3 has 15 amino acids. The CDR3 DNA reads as TGCAGTGCTAGAGATCCCGCAGGGACCCATCAGCCCCAGCATTTT. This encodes CSARDPAGTHQPQHF.

The CDR3 coding sequence is TGTGCCAGCAGTCAGCCGACTAGCGGGACCGGGGAGCTGTTTTTT. Its translation is CASSQPTSGTGELFF. J is TRBJ2-2 and V is TRBV6-6, with TRBD2 matching 10 bases. CDR3 length: 15 amino acids. Germline assignment: CDR1 MNHNY and CDR2 SVGAGI (reference sequence). After removal of 5 bases from V and 5 bases from J, the junction contained 5 bases not matched to a gene.

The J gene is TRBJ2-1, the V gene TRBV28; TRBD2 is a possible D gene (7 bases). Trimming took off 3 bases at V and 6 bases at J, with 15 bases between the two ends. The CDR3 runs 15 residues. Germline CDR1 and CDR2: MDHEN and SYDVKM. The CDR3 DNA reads TGTGCCAGCAGTTTTTTGGTCCGGGGGGCCAATGAGCAGTTCTTC. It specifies CASSFLVRGANEQFF.

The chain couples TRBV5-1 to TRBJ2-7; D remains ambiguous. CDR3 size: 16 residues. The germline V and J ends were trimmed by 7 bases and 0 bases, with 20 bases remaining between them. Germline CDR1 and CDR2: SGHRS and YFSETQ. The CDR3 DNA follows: TGCGCCAGCGGGATCGCCTACCCGGACCTCTCCTACGAGCAGTACTTC. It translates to CASGIAYPDLSYEQYF.

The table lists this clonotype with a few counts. Here the CDR3 DNA reads TGTGCCAGTAGCTCCGGGACAGGCTACGAGCAGTACTTC. This gives the protein CASSSGTGYEQYF. The chain recombines TRBV19 with TRBJ2-7; 8 bases align to TRBD1. V shed 6 bases, J shed 3 bases, and the junction held 4 bases outside the gene matches. CDR1 is LNHDA and CDR2 is SQIVND in the germline V gene (reference sequence). The CDR3 length is 13 residues.

CDR3 coding DNA: TGTGCCAGCAGCTGGAGACAGGGGACGGGCACTGAAGCTTTCTTT. Protein product: CASSWRQGTGTEAFF. V gene TRBV13 combines with J gene TRBJ1-1; 8 nucleotides line up with TRBD1. The CDR3 contains 15 residues. The V segment lost 4 bases and the J segment 4 bases; nucleotides outside the gene matches: 8. Germline V gene sequence: CDR1 PRHDT, CDR2 FYEKMQ (reference sequence).

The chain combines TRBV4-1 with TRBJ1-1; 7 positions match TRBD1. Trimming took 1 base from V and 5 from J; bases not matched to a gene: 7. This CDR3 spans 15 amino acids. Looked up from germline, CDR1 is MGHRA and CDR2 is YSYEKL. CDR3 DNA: TGCGCCAGCAGCCAAGCCAGGGGGGGACCAACTGAAGCTTTCTTT. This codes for CASSQARGGPTEAFF.

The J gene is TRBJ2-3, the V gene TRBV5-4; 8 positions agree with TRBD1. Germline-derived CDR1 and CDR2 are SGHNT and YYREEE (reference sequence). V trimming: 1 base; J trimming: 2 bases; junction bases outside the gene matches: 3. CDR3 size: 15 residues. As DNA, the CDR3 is TGTGCCAGCAGCTTGCCGGGACAGGACACAGATACGCAGTATTTT. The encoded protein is CASSLPGQDTDTQYF.

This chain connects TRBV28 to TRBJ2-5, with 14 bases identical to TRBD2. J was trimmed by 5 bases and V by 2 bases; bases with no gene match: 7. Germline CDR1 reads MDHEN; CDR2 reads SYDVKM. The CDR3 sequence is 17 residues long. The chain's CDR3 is CASSLPTSGGASETQYF. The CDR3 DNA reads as TGTGCCAGCAGTTTACCGACTAGCGGGGGGGCTTCGGAGACCCAGTACTTC.

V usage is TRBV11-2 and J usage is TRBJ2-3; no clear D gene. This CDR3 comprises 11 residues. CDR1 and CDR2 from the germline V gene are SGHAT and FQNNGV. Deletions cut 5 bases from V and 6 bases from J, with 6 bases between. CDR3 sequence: CASSAPDTQYF. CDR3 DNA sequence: TGTGCCAGCAGCGCCCCGGATACGCAGTATTTT.

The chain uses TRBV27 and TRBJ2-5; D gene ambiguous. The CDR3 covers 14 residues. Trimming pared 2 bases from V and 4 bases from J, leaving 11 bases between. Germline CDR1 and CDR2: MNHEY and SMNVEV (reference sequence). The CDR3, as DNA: TGTGCCAGCAGTTTAGTGGCCGGTCCAGAGACCCAGTACTTC. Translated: CASSLVAGPETQYF.

The DNA for the CDR3 is TGTGCCAGCAGGAGGGGACAGGGTAATTCACCCCTCCACTTT. It specifies CASRRGQGNSPLHF. This chain links TRBV12-3 or TRBV12-4 with TRBJ1-6; TRBD1 matches at 9 bases. V shed 6 bases and J 6 bases; nucleotides not matched to a gene: 3. CDR3 size: 14 residues.

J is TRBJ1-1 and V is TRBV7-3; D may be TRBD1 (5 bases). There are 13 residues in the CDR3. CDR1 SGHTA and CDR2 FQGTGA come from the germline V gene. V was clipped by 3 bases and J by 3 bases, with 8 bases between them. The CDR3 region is CASSFGGYTEAFF. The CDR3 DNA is TGTGCCAGCAGCTTTGGGGGATACACTGAAGCTTTCTTT.

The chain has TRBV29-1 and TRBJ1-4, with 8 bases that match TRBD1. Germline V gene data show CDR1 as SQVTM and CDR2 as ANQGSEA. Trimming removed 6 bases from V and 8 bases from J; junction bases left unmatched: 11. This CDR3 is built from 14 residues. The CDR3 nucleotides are TGCAGCGTCCCTAAGACAGGGGCGGAAGAAAAACTGTTTTTT. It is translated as CSVPKTGAEEKLFF. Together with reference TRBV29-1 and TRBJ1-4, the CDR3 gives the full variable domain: SAVISQKPSRDICQRGTSLTIQCQVDSQVTMMFWYRQQPGQSLTLIATANQGSEATYESGFVIDKFPISRPNLTFSTLTVSNMSPEDSSIYLCSVPKTGAEEKLFFGSGTQLSVL.